This record covers a single T cell receptor (beta chain). Its target is unknown. Healthy Caucasians provided all donations. J lost 4 bases, V lost 4 bases, and 18 bases had no gene match. Germline V gene data show CDR1 as LGHNT and CDR2 as FRNRAP. The CDR3 consists of 18 residues. This entry comes from a study of identical twins. Broader study findings: Among out-of-frame alpha sequences shared by twins, low generation probability occurred in excess. These conclusions were based on statistical analysis (cross-sectional, not following the same donors).

Unique molecular identifiers were present on the cDNA, which also gained a universal primer site by template switching. TCRdb analysed the 5' RACE reads with MiXCR anew, one entry per CDR3 protein. Of some 900,000 distinct CDR3 sequences in the sample, around 12% were seen once. These same records also appear under a second study, on yellow fever vaccine responses in identical twins.

Source material: PBMCs. The sequence derives from a woman aged 18-29 years in good health. The rearrangement uses TRBV12-5 and TRBJ1-2; TRBD1 aligns across 7 bases. Here the CDR3 reads CASGSASKTGTRGYGYTF. DNA for the CDR3: TGTGCTAGTGGTTCCGCCTCGAAGACAGGGACTCGGGGCTATGGCTACACCTTC.